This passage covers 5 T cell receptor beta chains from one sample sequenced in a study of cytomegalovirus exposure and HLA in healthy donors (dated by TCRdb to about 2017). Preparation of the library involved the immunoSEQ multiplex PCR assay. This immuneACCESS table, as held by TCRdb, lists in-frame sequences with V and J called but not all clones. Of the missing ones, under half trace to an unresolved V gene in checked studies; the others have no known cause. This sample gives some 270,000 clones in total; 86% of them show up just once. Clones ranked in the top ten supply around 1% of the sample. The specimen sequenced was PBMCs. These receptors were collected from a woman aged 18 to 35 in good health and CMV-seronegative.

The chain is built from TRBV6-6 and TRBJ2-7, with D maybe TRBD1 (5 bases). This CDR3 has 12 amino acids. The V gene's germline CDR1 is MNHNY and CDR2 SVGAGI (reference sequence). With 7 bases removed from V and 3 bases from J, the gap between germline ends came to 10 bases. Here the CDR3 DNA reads TGTGCCAGCAAGGGGTCCGGCTACGAGCAGTACTTC. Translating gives CASKGSGYEQYF.

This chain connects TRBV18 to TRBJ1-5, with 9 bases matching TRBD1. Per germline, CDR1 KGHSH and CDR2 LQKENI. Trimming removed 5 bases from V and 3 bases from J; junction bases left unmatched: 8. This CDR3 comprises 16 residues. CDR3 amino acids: CASSASTGGLNQPQHF. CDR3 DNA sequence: TGTGCCAGCTCAGCATCGACAGGGGGACTCAATCAGCCCCAGCATTTT.

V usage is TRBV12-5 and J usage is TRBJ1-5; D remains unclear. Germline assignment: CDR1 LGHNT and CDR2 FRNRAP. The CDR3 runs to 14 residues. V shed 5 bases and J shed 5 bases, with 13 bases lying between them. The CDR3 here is CASGPDKVHQPQHF. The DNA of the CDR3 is TGTGCTAGTGGTCCCGACAAGGTCCATCAGCCCCAGCATTTT.

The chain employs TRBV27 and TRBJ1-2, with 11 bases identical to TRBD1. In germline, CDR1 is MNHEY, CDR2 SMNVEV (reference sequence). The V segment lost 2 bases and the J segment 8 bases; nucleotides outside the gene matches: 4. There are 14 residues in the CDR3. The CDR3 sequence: CASSLRTGGLGYTF. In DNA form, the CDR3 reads TGTGCCAGCAGTTTAAGGACAGGGGGCTTGGGCTACACCTTC.

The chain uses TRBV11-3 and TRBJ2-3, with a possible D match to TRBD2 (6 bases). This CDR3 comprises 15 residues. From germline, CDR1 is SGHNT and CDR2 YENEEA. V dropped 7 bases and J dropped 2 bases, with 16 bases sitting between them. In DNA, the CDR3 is TGTGCCAGCACCCCCGGCGGGGCGTCCACAGATACGCAGTATTTT. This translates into CASTPGGASTDTQYF.